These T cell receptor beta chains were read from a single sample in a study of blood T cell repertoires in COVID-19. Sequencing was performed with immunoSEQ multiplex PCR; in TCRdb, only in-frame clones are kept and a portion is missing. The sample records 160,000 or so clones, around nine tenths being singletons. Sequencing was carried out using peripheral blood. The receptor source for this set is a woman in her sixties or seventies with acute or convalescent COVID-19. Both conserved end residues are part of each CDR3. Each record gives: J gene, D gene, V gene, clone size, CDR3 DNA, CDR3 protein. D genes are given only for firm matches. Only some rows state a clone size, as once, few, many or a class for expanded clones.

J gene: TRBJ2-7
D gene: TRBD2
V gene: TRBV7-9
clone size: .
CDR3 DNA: TGTGCCAGCAGCGGAAGCGGGGCGCGCTACGAGCAGTACTTC
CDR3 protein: CASSGSGARYEQYF

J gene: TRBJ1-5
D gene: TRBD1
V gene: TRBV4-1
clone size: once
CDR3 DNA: TGCGCCAGCAGCCCCGCTCAGACAGGGGGAGGCCAGCCCCAGCATTTT
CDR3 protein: CASSPAQTGGGQPQHF

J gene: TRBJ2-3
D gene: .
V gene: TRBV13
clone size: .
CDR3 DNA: TGTGCCAGCAGCTTAGCGGGGGGCTCTTCCAGGGCAGATACGCAGTATTTT
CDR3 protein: CASSLAGGSSRADTQYF

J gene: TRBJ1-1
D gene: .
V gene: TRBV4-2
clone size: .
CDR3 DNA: TGTGCCAGCAGCCCCGGACAGAGACTATATGACACTGAAGCTTTCTTT
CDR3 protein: CASSPGQRLYDTEAFF

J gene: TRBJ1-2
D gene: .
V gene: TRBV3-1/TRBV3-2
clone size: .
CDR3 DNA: TGTGCCAGCAGCCAGGACAAGGTCTATGGCTACACCTTC
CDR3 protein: CASSQDKVYGYTF

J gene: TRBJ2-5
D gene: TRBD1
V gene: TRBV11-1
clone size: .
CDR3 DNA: TGTGCCAGCCGCGACAGGGGGCAAGAGACCCAGTACTTC
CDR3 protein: CASRDRGQETQYF

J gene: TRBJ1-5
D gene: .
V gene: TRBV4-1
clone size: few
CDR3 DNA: TGCGCCAGCAGCCAAGAATTCCAGAGCAATCAGCCCCAGCATTTT
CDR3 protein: CASSQEFQSNQPQHF

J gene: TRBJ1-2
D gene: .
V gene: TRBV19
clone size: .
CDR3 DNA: TGTGCCAGTAGTTTAAACAGGGCGAACGGCTACACCTTC
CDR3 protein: CASSLNRANGYTF

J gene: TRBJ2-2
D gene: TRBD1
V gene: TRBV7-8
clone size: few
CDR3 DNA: TGTGCCAGCAGCTACCGGACAGGGGTGAACACCGGGGAGCTGTTTTTT
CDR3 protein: CASSYRTGVNTGELFF

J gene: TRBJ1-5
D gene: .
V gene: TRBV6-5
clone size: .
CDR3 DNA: TGTGCCAGCAGTTACAGGGAGGGAAATCAGCCCCAGCATTTT
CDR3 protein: CASSYREGNQPQHF

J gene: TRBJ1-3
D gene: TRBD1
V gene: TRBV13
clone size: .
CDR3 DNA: TGTGCCAGCAGCTTAAAGCAGGGACAGATGATATCTTCTGGAAACACCATATATTTT
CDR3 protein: CASSLKQGQMISSGNTIYF

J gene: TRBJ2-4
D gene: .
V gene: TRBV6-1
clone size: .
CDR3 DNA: TGTGCCAGCAGTGTTTCCCCCGCGGGGCCCCAACTGATCAAAAACATTCAGTACTTC
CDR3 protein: CASSVSPAGPQLIKNIQYF

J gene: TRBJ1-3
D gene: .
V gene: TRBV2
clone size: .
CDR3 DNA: TGTGCCAGCAGCCGTTCCTCCTTCAGGGTAGGGCCTGGAAACACCATATATTTT
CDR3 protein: CASSRSSFRVGPGNTIYF

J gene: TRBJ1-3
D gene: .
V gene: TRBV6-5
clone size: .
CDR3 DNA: TGTGCCAGCAGTTGGGAGGGACACACCATATATTTT
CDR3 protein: CASSWEGHTIYF

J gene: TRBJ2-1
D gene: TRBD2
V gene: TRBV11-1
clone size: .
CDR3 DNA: TGTGCCAGCAGCTTAGCGGGGACTATTTCCGACAATGAGCAGTTCTTC
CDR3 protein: CASSLAGTISDNEQFF

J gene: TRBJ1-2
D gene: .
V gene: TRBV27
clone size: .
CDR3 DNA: TGTGCCAGCAGTGGGACACCCAACTATGGCTACACCTTC
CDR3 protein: CASSGTPNYGYTF

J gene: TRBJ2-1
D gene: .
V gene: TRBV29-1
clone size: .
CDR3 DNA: TGCAGCGTGGCCGACAGATACAATGAGCAGTTCTTC
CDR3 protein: CSVADRYNEQFF

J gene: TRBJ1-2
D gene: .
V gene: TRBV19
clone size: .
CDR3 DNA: TGTGCCAGTAGTCCCACACCAACTGGGAGCTATGGCTACACCTTC
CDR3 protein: CASSPTPTGSYGYTF

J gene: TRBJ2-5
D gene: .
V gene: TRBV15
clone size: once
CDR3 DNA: TGTGCCACCAGCAGACTCGGTCGTGAGACCCAGTACTTC
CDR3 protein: CATSRLGRETQYF

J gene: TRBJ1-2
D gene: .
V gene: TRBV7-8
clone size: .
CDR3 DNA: TGTGCCAGCAGCTTAGCAGCAGGGAACTATGGCTACACCTTC
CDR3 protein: CASSLAAGNYGYTF